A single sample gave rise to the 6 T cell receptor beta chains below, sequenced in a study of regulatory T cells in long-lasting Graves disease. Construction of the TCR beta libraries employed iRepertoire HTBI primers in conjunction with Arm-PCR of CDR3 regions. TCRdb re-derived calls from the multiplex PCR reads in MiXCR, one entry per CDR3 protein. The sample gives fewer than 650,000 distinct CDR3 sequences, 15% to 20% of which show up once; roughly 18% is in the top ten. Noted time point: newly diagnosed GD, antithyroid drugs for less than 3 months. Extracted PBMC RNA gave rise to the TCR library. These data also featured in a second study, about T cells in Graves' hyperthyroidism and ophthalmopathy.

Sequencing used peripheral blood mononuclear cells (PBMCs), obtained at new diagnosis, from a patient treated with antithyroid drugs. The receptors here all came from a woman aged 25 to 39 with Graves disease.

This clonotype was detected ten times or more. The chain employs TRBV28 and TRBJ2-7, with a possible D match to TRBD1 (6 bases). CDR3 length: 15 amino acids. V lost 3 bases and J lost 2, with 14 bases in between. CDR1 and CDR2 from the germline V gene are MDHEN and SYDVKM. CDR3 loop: CASSFMGATAYEQYF. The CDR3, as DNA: TGTGCCAGCAGTTTTATGGGGGCGACAGCCTACGAGCAGTACTTC.

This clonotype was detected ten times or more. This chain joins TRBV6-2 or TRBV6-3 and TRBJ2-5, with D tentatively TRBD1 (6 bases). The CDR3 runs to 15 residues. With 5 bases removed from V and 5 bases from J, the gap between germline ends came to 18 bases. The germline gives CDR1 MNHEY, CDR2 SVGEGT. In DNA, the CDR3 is TGTGCCAGCAGTGGAAACCTACAGGGCCGGGAGACCCAGTACTTC. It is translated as CASSGNLQGRETQYF.

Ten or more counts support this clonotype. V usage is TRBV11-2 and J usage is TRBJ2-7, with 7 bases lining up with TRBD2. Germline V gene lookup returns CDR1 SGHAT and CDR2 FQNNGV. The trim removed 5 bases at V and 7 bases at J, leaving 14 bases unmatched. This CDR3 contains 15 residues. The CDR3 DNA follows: TGTGCCAGCAGCCTAAAGCGGGGCTCCGGATGGGAGCAGTACTTC. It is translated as CASSLKRGSGWEQYF.

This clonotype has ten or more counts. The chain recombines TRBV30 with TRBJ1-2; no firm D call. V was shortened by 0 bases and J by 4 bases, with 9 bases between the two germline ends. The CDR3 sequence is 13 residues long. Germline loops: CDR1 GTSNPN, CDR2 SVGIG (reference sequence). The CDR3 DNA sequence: TGTGCCTGGAGTGTTGGGGATCCCTATGGCTACACCTTC. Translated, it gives CAWSVGDPYGYTF.

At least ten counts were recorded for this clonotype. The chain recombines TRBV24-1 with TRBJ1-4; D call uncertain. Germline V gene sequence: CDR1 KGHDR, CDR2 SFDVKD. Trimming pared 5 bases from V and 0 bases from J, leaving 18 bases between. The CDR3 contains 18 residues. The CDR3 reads CATSGEGQSQTTNEKLFF. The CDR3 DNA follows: TGTGCCACCAGTGGGGAAGGGCAGAGCCAGACAACTAATGAAAAACTGTTTTTT.

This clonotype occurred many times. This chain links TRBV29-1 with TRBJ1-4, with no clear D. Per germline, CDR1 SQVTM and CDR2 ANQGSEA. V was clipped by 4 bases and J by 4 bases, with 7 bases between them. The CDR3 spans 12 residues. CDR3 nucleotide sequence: TGCAGCGTTGGAAAGAATAATGAAAAACTGTTTTTT. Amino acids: CSVGKNNEKLFF.